The 21 T cell receptor beta chains below were found in one sample sequenced in a study of T cell responses to AZD1222 COVID-19 vaccine. Method: immunoSEQ multiplex PCR; TCRdb's copy keeps in-frame clones and lacks some. Among approximately 200,000 clones listed, roughly nine tenths were seen once. The sequences come from peripheral blood, collected 28 days after the second AZD1222 dose. These TCRs come from an adult who received the AZD1222 COVID-19 vaccine.

This rearrangement joins TRBV5-1 to TRBJ2-1; possible D gene TRBD1, 6 bases. V lost 4 bases, J lost 1 base, and 12 bases lay in between. This CDR3 spans 15 amino acids. Germline CDR1 reads SGHRS; CDR2 reads YFSETQ. The CDR3 region has the DNA TGCGCCAGCAGCACAGGGACGCCTTCCTACAATGAGCAGTTCTTC. Translating it yields CASSTGTPSYNEQFF.

This sequence joins TRBV11-3 and TRBJ2-7; 8 positions match TRBD1. Trimming took 4 bases from V and 2 from J; bases not matched to a gene: 4. The germline V gene encodes CDR1 SGHNT and CDR2 YENEEA. CDR3 length: 14 amino acids. CDR3 coding DNA: TGTGCCAGCAGCTCGGACAGGGACCCCTACGAGCAGTACTTC. Translation: CASSSDRDPYEQYF. The full variable domain, completed using reference TRBV11-3 and TRBJ2-7, is EAGVVQSPRYKIIEKKQPVAFWCNPISGHNTLYWYLQNLGQGPELLIRYENEEAVDDSQLPKDRFSAERLKGVDSTLKIQPAELGDSAVYLCASSSDRDPYEQYFGPGTRLTVT.

The chain is built from TRBV20-1 and TRBJ2-7; D remains unclear. The CDR3 is made up of 10 amino acids. Trimming removed 8 bases from V and 4 bases from J, with 9 bases in between. In germline, CDR1 is DFQATT, CDR2 SNEGSKA (reference sequence). DNA of the CDR3: TGCAGTCCCCACGGGTACGAGCAGTACTTC. Translated: CSPHGYEQYF.

CDR3 coding DNA: TGTGCCAGCAGCTTAAATACAGGGGGGAACACTGAAGCTTTCTTT. Encoded protein: CASSLNTGGNTEAFF. The J gene is TRBJ1-1, the V gene TRBV7-2, with 8 bases aligning to TRBD1. CDR3 size: 15 residues. Trimming at V came to 2 bases and at J to 1 base, leaving 3 bases not matched to a gene. From germline, CDR1 is SGHTA and CDR2 FQGNSA.

The chain combines TRBV5-1 with TRBJ2-1; D is unresolved. The CDR3 length is 16 residues. CDR1 and CDR2 (germline): SGHRS, YFSETQ. V lost 0 bases and J lost 2, with 12 bases in between. This CDR3 is CASSLAGDIAYNEQFF. As DNA, the CDR3 is TGCGCCAGCAGCTTGGCAGGCGATATCGCCTACAATGAGCAGTTCTTC.

This rearrangement joins TRBV9 to TRBJ1-2, with no clear D. Germline V gives CDR1 SGDLS, CDR2 YYNGEE. The CDR3 contains 13 residues. V was pared by 0 bases and J by 6 bases, with 9 bases between. The CDR3 loop is CASSVASGNGYTF. Here the CDR3 DNA reads TGTGCCAGCAGCGTAGCTTCTGGGAATGGCTACACCTTC.

This clone was counted a few times. A read error may produce the germline difference seen at one junction end. This chain connects TRBV7-7 to TRBJ2-3; a weak D match, TRBD1 (6 bases). The CDR3 loop spans 13 amino acids. The germline CDR1 and CDR2 sequences are SSHAT and FNYEAQ (reference sequence). CDR3 coding DNA: TGTGCTAGCAGCCAGGACAGTCGGGATACGCAGTATTTT. Translating it yields CASSQDSRDTQYF.

The chain combines TRBV9 with TRBJ2-1, with 15 bases lining up with TRBD2. The CDR3 length is 17 residues. CDR1 and CDR2 from the germline V gene are SGDLS and YYNGEE. V lost 5 bases, J lost 6 bases, and 9 bases stayed unmatched. This chain's CDR3 is CASSGTSGRNPFNEQFF. In DNA form, the CDR3 reads TGTGCCAGCAGTGGGACTAGCGGGAGGAACCCATTCAATGAGCAGTTCTTC.

The genes are TRBV11-3 and TRBJ2-3, with 9 bases lining up with TRBD2. V dropped 5 bases and J dropped 3; count of bases not matched to a gene: 6. Germline CDR1 SGHNT, CDR2 YENEEA. This CDR3 spans 15 amino acids. The CDR3 spells CASSAGGPLTDTQYF. DNA for the CDR3: TGTGCCAGCAGCGCGGGAGGGCCGTTAACAGATACGCAGTATTTT.

The gene calls are TRBV4-1 and TRBJ2-6; D is undetermined. Trimming stripped 1 base from V and 4 bases from J, with 11 bases between. The CDR3 contains 16 residues. Looked up from germline, CDR1 is MGHRA and CDR2 is YSYEKL. Here the CDR3 DNA reads TGCGCCAGCAGCCAAGGCGAGATCTTCGGGGCCAACGTCCTGACTTTC. Its protein product is CASSQGEIFGANVLTF.

The chain employs TRBV2 and TRBJ1-6; D ambiguous. V was trimmed by 2 bases and J by 6 bases, leaving 2 bases between them. The CDR3 spans 12 residues. Germline CDR1 and CDR2: SNHLY and FYNNEI. The CDR3 spells CASSETNSPLHF. CDR3 DNA sequence: TGTGCCAGCAGTGAAACTAATTCACCCCTCCACTTT.

This sequence joins TRBV7-9 and TRBJ2-3; 7 bases fit TRBD2. With 3 bases clipped from V and 4 bases from J, the junction kept 13 bases outside the gene matches. The CDR3 consists of 17 residues. Looked up from germline, CDR1 is SEHNR and CDR2 is FQNEAQ (reference sequence). The CDR3 region is CASSFSTSILKADTQYF. The CDR3 DNA reads as TGTGCCAGCAGCTTTTCGACTAGCATCCTGAAGGCAGATACGCAGTATTTT.

This rearrangement joins TRBV7-9 to TRBJ1-1; D perhaps matches TRBD1 (5 bases). V lost 5 bases and J lost 8, with 18 bases in between. Per the germline V gene, CDR1 is SEHNR and CDR2 is FQNEAQ (reference sequence). The CDR3 loop spans 14 amino acids. The CDR3 sequence is CASSARVSGEEAFF. DNA for the CDR3: TGTGCCAGCAGCGCCCGAGTGTCGGGGGAAGAAGCTTTCTTT.

The chain joins TRBV30 to TRBJ2-7, with D tentatively TRBD1 (6 bases). Germline V gives CDR1 GTSNPN, CDR2 SVGIG (reference sequence). This CDR3 is 17 amino acids long. V lost 1 base and J lost 1, with 20 bases in between. In nucleotides, the CDR3 is TGTGCCTGGAGTGGCGGTAGGATCGCGGACAGATCCTACGAGCAGTACTTC. It codes for CAWSGGRIADRSYEQYF.

The chain couples TRBV10-3 to TRBJ1-2; D is possibly TRBD1 (6 bases). Germline V gives CDR1 ENHRY, CDR2 SYGVKD. V was trimmed by 0 bases and J by 4 bases, leaving 9 bases between them. This CDR3 has 14 residues. The CDR3 sequence: CAISESTGLYGYTF. In DNA, the CDR3 is TGTGCCATCAGTGAGTCCACAGGGCTCTATGGCTACACCTTC.

The V gene is TRBV9, the J gene TRBJ2-1, with 12 bases fitting TRBD2. Germline loops: CDR1 SGDLS, CDR2 YYNGEE. Trimming cost V 4 bases and J 13 bases; bases outside gene matches: 15. The CDR3 extends over 16 amino acids. Here the CDR3 reads CASSSLAGGGIVGQFF. The CDR3 DNA sequence: TGTGCCAGCAGCTCACTAGCGGGAGGAGGGATTGTGGGTCAGTTCTTC.

The gene calls are TRBV6-4 and TRBJ2-7; a possible D gene is TRBD1 (5 bases). Trimming left V 0 bases short and J 3 bases short, with 15 bases between. The germline gives CDR1 MRHNA, CDR2 SNTAGT. The CDR3 contains 16 residues. CDR3 loop: CASSDSGMQGIYEQYF. The CDR3 nucleotides read TGTGCCAGCAGTGACTCGGGTATGCAGGGCATCTACGAGCAGTACTTC.

The chain has TRBV19 and TRBJ1-1; D is unresolved. With 4 bases removed from V and 0 bases from J, the gap between germline ends came to 9 bases. The CDR3 totals 14 residues. Germline loops: CDR1 LNHDA, CDR2 SQIVND (reference sequence). The CDR3 nucleotides are TGTGCCAGTAGTACCCCTAGGATGAACACTGAAGCTTTCTTT. Its protein product is CASSTPRMNTEAFF. Looking up the rest from reference TRBV19 and TRBJ1-1 gives the full variable domain: DGGITQSPKYLFRKEGQNVTLSCEQNLNHDAMYWYRQDPGQGLRLIYYSQIVNDFQKGDIAEGYSVSREKKESFPLTVTSAQKNPTAFYLCASSTPRMNTEAFFGQGTRLTVV.

This sequence joins TRBV6-5 and TRBJ1-2; perhaps TRBD1 as D (5 bases). Germline CDR1 MNHEY, CDR2 SVGAGI. This CDR3 spans 12 amino acids. With 7 bases removed from V and 10 bases from J, the gap between germline ends came to 16 bases. The CDR3 nucleotides read TGTGCCAGCACGAATAATGGCAGGGACTACACCTTC. This translates into CASTNNGRDYTF.

The chain couples TRBV5-4 to TRBJ1-1; the D is unclear. The CDR3 totals 13 residues. Trimming stripped 2 bases from V and 1 base from J, with 6 bases between. Germline V CDR1 and CDR2: SGHNT, YYREEE (reference sequence). The CDR3, as DNA: TGTGCCAGCAGCTTTGACGGGAACACTGAAGCTTTCTTT. This encodes CASSFDGNTEAFF.

This clone was detected once. This CDR3 is CASSQDRSGANVLTF. The CDR3 region has the DNA TGTGCCAGCAGCCAGGACAGATCTGGGGCCAACGTCCTGACTTTC. This chain joins TRBV4-2 and TRBJ2-6; possibly TRBD1 for D (6 bases). The CDR3 has 15 amino acids. CDR1 LGHNA and CDR2 YNFKEQ come from the germline V gene. V lost 3 bases, J lost 1 base, and 7 bases lay in between.